One sample yielded the 19 T cell receptor beta chains listed below, sequenced in a study of blood T cell repertoires in COVID-19. The method was immunoSEQ multiplex PCR; TCRdb's version includes in-frame clones alone and lacks a portion of them. Of around 100,000 clones in the sample, 75% to 90% were seen once. What was sequenced was peripheral blood. The receptors were gathered from a man older than 75 with acute or convalescent COVID-19.

The chain has TRBV5-4 and TRBJ1-2, with D perhaps TRBD1 (5 bases). The CDR3 contains 15 residues. Germline V gene lookup returns CDR1 SGHNT and CDR2 YYREEE (reference sequence). Deletions cut 0 bases from V and 5 bases from J, with 14 bases between. This chain's CDR3 is CASSLELGGDYGYTF. DNA for the CDR3: TGTGCCAGCAGCTTGGAGTTGGGAGGGGATTATGGCTACACCTTC.

The chain uses TRBV2 and TRBJ1-6, with D possibly matching TRBD1 (6 bases). The CDR3 length is 15 residues. The V and J ends lost 6 bases and 0 bases respectively, with 9 bases between them. Germline V lookup: CDR1 SNHLY, CDR2 FYNNEI. CDR3 nucleotides: TGTGCCAGCAGCGCGACAGGCTCCTATAATTCACCCCTCCACTTT. As protein: CASSATGSYNSPLHF.

The rearrangement joins TRBV6-1 to TRBJ1-5, with unresolved D. Germline V gives CDR1 MNHNS, CDR2 SASEGT. The ends were cut back, 3 bases at V and 7 bases at J, with 7 bases in the middle. CDR3 length: 12 amino acids. Written as DNA, the CDR3 is TGTGCCAGCAGTGATAGAGGGCAGCCCCAGCATTTT. This encodes CASSDRGQPQHF.

V is TRBV19 and J is TRBJ2-5, with 12 positions matching TRBD2. The CDR3 contains 16 residues. With 5 bases clipped from V and 4 bases from J, the junction kept 8 bases outside the gene matches. CDR1 and CDR2 (germline): LNHDA, SQIVND (reference sequence). The CDR3 DNA reads TGTGCCAGTAGTGAGACTAGCGGGAGAACGCGAGAGACCCAGTACTTC. Translation gives CASSETSGRTRETQYF.

The chain has TRBV6-6 and TRBJ2-2; 7 bases agree with TRBD1. The CDR3 has 14 amino acids. J was trimmed by 0 bases and V by 6 bases; bases with no gene match: 1. Germline V gene sequence: CDR1 MNHNY, CDR2 SVGAGI (reference sequence). CDR3 nucleotides: TGTGCCAGCAGGCAGGGGGCGAACACCGGGGAGCTGTTTTTT. Translated: CASRQGANTGELFF.

The genes are TRBV7-8 and TRBJ1-4; D is unclear. CDR3 size: 12 residues. V lost 5 bases to trimming and J lost 8 bases, with 9 bases between them. Germline V gives CDR1 SGHVS, CDR2 FQNEAQ. The CDR3 protein is CASSRSGEKLFF. CDR3 coding DNA: TGTGCCAGCAGCCGAAGCGGCGAAAAACTGTTTTTT.

This sequence joins TRBV7-9 and TRBJ2-1; TRBD2 agrees at 7 bases. The V gene end was trimmed by 5 bases and the J gene end by 6 bases; junction bases not matched to a gene: 7. The germline V gene has CDR1 SEHNR and CDR2 FQNEAQ (reference sequence). The CDR3 loop spans 14 amino acids. CDR3: CASSPPAGVNEQFF. DNA for the CDR3: TGTGCCAGCAGCCCCCCTGCGGGAGTCAATGAGCAGTTCTTC.

This clone occurred once. The V and J genes are TRBV6-1 and TRBJ1-1; TRBD1 agrees at 10 bases. CDR1 is MNHNS, CDR2 SASEGT, per germline. The CDR3 covers 14 residues. V shed 6 bases, J shed 6 bases, and the junction held 7 bases outside the gene matches. CDR3 coding DNA: TGTGCCAGCAGCTGGGACAGGGGTGTCTCTGAAGCTTTCTTT. The encoded protein is CASSWDRGVSEAFF.

The V gene is TRBV3-1 (or the pseudogene TRBV3-2), the J gene TRBJ2-1, with D tentatively TRBD2 (5 bases). Per germline, CDR1 LGHDT and CDR2 YNNKEL (reference sequence). The V and J ends lost 1 base and 1 base respectively, with 8 bases between them. The length of the CDR3 is 15 residues. Here the CDR3 reads CASSQGPGSYNEQFF. The CDR3 DNA reads as TGTGCCAGCAGCCAAGGACCGGGGTCCTACAATGAGCAGTTCTTC.

This clone has a single count. This chain connects TRBV12-3 or TRBV12-4 to TRBJ1-2; 7 positions agree with TRBD1. The CDR3 consists of 13 residues. The J segment lost 4 bases and the V segment lost 6 bases, leaving 5 bases of the junction unmatched. The CDR3 sequence: CASSAGGTYGYTF. The DNA for the CDR3 is TGTGCCAGCAGCGCAGGGGGGACCTATGGCTACACCTTC.

This clone was counted a single time. This chain links TRBV18 with TRBJ1-2, with D unclear. Looked up from germline, CDR1 is KGHSH and CDR2 is LQKENI. Trimming removed 4 bases at V and 5 bases at J, with 8 bases between. The CDR3 is made up of 12 amino acids. The CDR3 DNA is TGTGCCAGCTCACAAAAAGAGTATGGCTACACCTTC. Its translation is CASSQKEYGYTF. Looking up the rest from reference TRBV18 and TRBJ1-2 gives the full variable domain: NAGVMQNPRHLVRRRGQEARLRCSPMKGHSHVYWYRQLPEEGLKFMVYLQKENIIDESGMPKERFSAEFPKEGPSILRIQQVVRGDSAAYFCASSQKEYGYTFGSGTRLTVV.

The rearrangement uses TRBV5-6 and TRBJ2-3; 8 bases fit TRBD2. This CDR3 comprises 14 residues. The junction had 6 bases not matched to a gene; V was cut back by 7 bases and J by 2 bases. Germline CDR1 SGHDT, CDR2 YYEEEE. CDR3: CASVTSGYTDTQYF. The CDR3 DNA reads as TGTGCCAGCGTTACTAGCGGATACACAGATACGCAGTATTTT.

There are a few counts of this clone. The chain carries TRBV7-9 and TRBJ1-1, with 7 nucleotides matching TRBD1. Trimming took 3 bases from V and 1 from J; bases not matched to a gene: 2. Per the germline V gene, CDR1 is SEHNR and CDR2 is FQNEAQ (reference sequence). The CDR3 is 14 amino acids. The CDR3 nucleotides read TGTGCCAGCAGCTTGAGACAGGGGAACACTGAAGCTTTCTTT. It yields the protein CASSLRQGNTEAFF.

The genes are TRBV19 and TRBJ1-1; no reliable D call. Germline-derived CDR1 and CDR2 are LNHDA and SQIVND (reference sequence). There are 12 residues in the CDR3. Trimming took off 5 bases at V and 0 bases at J, with 4 bases between the two ends. Here the CDR3 DNA reads TGTGCCAGTAGTGAGATGAACACTGAAGCTTTCTTT. This sequence encodes CASSEMNTEAFF.

The chain couples TRBV28 to TRBJ1-1; 8 bases are a match to TRBD1. Germline CDR1 reads MDHEN; CDR2 reads SYDVKM. This CDR3 contains 17 residues. V lost 2 bases and J lost 6; bases outside the gene matches: 14. CDR3 in amino acids: CASSLAPRTGKKPEAFF. Written as DNA, the CDR3 is TGTGCCAGCAGTTTAGCCCCTAGGACAGGGAAAAAGCCTGAAGCTTTCTTT.

The chain employs TRBV29-1 and TRBJ2-2; 11 positions match TRBD2. Losses at the gene ends were 2 bases for V and 2 bases for J; bases not matched to a gene: 4. Germline V gives CDR1 SQVTM, CDR2 ANQGSEA. The CDR3 spans 16 residues. CDR3 nucleotides: TGCAGCGTTGAACTAGCGGGGGGTCTAAACACCGGGGAGCTGTTTTTT. Translation: CSVELAGGLNTGELFF.

The chain carries TRBV6-5 and TRBJ2-5; 13 nucleotides match TRBD2. Germline V gene lookup returns CDR1 MNHEY and CDR2 SVGAGI. Trimming at V came to 2 bases and at J to 5 bases, leaving 2 bases not matched to a gene. The CDR3 covers 15 residues. The CDR3 is CASSYQGLAGETQYF. The CDR3 region has the DNA TGTGCCAGCAGTTACCAGGGACTAGCGGGGGAGACCCAGTACTTC.

The chain carries TRBV5-1 and TRBJ2-7; D may be TRBD1 (6 bases). The CDR3 runs 15 residues. Trimming took off 3 bases at V and 2 bases at J, with 15 bases between the two ends. Germline V lookup: CDR1 SGHRS, CDR2 YFSETQ. This CDR3 is CASSSKAGDPYEQYF. CDR3 nucleotide sequence: TGCGCCAGCAGCTCGAAGGCAGGGGACCCCTACGAGCAGTACTTC.

The chain combines TRBV30 with TRBJ2-5, with D perhaps TRBD1 (5 bases). The CDR3 length is 15 residues. The germline gives CDR1 GTSNPN, CDR2 SVGIG (reference sequence). V was trimmed by 3 bases and J by 1 base, leaving 15 bases between them. CDR3 sequence: CAWRLVQGSQETQYF. CDR3 in DNA: TGTGCCTGGAGACTCGTCCAGGGCTCCCAAGAGACCCAGTACTTC.